This is a list of T cell receptor beta chains from one sample in a study of blood T cell repertoires in COVID-19. TCRdb's table, derived via immunoSEQ multiplex PCR, lists solely in-frame clones and lacks some. The sample consists of about 190,000 clones, 70% to 90% of them appearing once. The specimen sequenced was peripheral blood. All receptors come from a woman aged 30 to 39 with active or convalescent COVID-19. CDR3s include the opening cysteine and the closing phenylalanine or tryptophan. The D gene is left open where the match is weak. Clone size is shown for a subset of rows, as once, few, many or a class of expanded clone.

J gene | V gene | D gene | clone size | CDR3 protein | CDR3 DNA
TRBJ1-3 | TRBV3-1/TRBV3-2 | . | . | CASSPVQGVGNTIYF | TGTGCCAGCAGCCCCGTTCAGGGTGTTGGAAACACCATATATTTT
TRBJ1-2 | TRBV7-2 | TRBD1 | . | CASSLRSRPRQGRYGYTF | TGTGCCAGCAGCTTGAGATCCCGCCCTAGACAGGGACGCTATGGCTACACCTTC
TRBJ1-1 | TRBV24-1 | TRBD1 | . | CATSDTGQGGTEAFF | TGTGCCACCAGTGATACGGGACAGGGTGGCACTGAAGCTTTCTTT
TRBJ1-4 | TRBV12-5 | . | . | CASGSSDSDEKLFF | TGTGCTAGTGGTTCGTCTGACAGTGATGAAAAACTGTTTTTT
TRBJ2-5 | TRBV5-1 | TRBD2 | . | CASSLSAAGREETQYF | TGCGCCAGCAGCTTGTCTGCTGCGGGGAGGGAAGAGACCCAGTACTTC
TRBJ1-1 | TRBV27 | TRBD1 | . | CASSSWQGAPEAFF | TGTGCCAGCAGTTCCTGGCAGGGGGCGCCTGAAGCTTTCTTT
TRBJ2-5 | TRBV3-1/TRBV3-2 | TRBD1 | . | CASTPFQGATQETQYF | TGTGCCAGCACCCCATTTCAGGGGGCCACCCAAGAGACCCAGTACTTC
TRBJ1-4 | TRBV28 | TRBD1 | few | CASSQMGQEDEKLFF | TGTGCCAGCAGCCAGATGGGACAGGAGGATGAAAAACTGTTTTTT
TRBJ1-1 | TRBV9 | TRBD1 | . | CASAGQGPATEAFF | TGTGCCAGCGCCGGACAGGGGCCCGCCACTGAAGCTTTCTTT
TRBJ2-7 | TRBV6-5 | . | . | CASSYFSVQGYEQYF | TGTGCCAGCAGTTACTTTTCGGTCCAGGGCTACGAGCAGTACTTC
TRBJ1-1 | TRBV27 | TRBD1 | few | CASSLSRTGTTEAFF | TGTGCCAGCAGTTTATCCAGGACAGGGACCACTGAAGCTTTCTTT
TRBJ2-7 | TRBV11-2 | . | once | CASSLVLQGGSTEQYF | TGTGCCAGCAGCTTAGTCCTACAGGGCGGCTCAACCGAGCAGTACTTC
TRBJ2-3 | TRBV27 | . | . | CASSFGSGTDTQYF | TGTGCCAGCAGTTTCGGGAGTGGCACAGATACGCAGTATTTT
TRBJ1-1 | TRBV6-5 | TRBD1 | . | CASSFQQGARTEAFF | TGTGCCAGCAGTTTCCAACAGGGGGCGCGCACTGAAGCTTTCTTT
TRBJ1-5 | TRBV19 | . | . | CASSGQSRNNQPQHF | TGTGCCAGTAGTGGGCAGAGTAGGAACAATCAGCCCCAGCATTTT
TRBJ1-1 | TRBV10-3 | . | . | CAISEPSTRGTEAFF | TGTGCCATCAGTGAGCCCTCCACAAGGGGGACTGAAGCTTTCTTT
TRBJ1-1 | TRBV5-1 | TRBD1 | . | CASRINRGENTEAFF | TGCGCCAGCAGAATTAACAGGGGGGAGAACACTGAAGCTTTCTTT
TRBJ1-6 | TRBV3-1/TRBV3-2 | TRBD1 | many | CASRGQGDSPLHF | TGTGCCAGCAGGGGACAGGGGGATTCACCCCTCCACTTT
TRBJ2-1 | TRBV11-2 | TRBD1 | . | CASSPTGVNEQFF | TGTGCCAGCAGCCCGACAGGGGTCAATGAGCAGTTCTTC
TRBJ1-1 | TRBV27 | . | . | CASSFRRALGNTEAFF | TGTGCCAGCAGTTTTAGGCGGGCCTTAGGAAACACTGAAGCTTTCTTT
TRBJ2-3 | TRBV11-2 | TRBD2 | . | CASSFGTRHTDTQYF | TGTGCCAGCAGCTTCGGGACTAGACACACAGATACGCAGTATTTT
TRBJ2-1 | TRBV11-2 | . | once | CASSSSGSSYNEQFF | TGTGCCAGCAGCTCCAGCGGCAGCTCCTACAATGAGCAGTTCTTC
TRBJ1-1 | TRBV14 | TRBD1 | . | CASSPGAGTGNTEAFF | TGTGCCAGCAGCCCCGGGGCCGGGACAGGGAATACTGAAGCTTTCTTT
TRBJ1-1 | TRBV2 | . | few | CASSEGGENTEAFF | TGTGCCAGCAGTGAGGGGGGGGAGAACACTGAAGCTTTCTTT
TRBJ2-1 | TRBV6-4 | TRBD2 | . | CASSRLAGGLNEQFF | TGTGCCAGCAGCCGACTAGCGGGAGGGCTGAATGAGCAGTTCTTC
TRBJ2-7 | TRBV18 | TRBD2 | once | CASSPFSGSSYEQYF | TGTGCCAGCTCACCATTTAGCGGGAGCTCCTACGAGCAGTACTTC
TRBJ1-2 | TRBV29-1 | . | . | CSVNTPDNYGYTF | TGCAGCGTTAACACGCCTGATAACTATGGCTACACCTTC
TRBJ2-1 | TRBV3-1/TRBV3-2 | TRBD2 | . | CASSQVTSGRASGYNEQFF | TGTGCCAGCAGCCAAGTAACTAGCGGGAGGGCCTCGGGCTACAATGAGCAGTTCTTC
TRBJ1-2 | TRBV2 | . | . | CASSEARAGENYGYTF | TGTGCCAGCAGTGAAGCGAGGGCAGGGGAAAACTATGGCTACACCTTC
TRBJ1-1 | TRBV6-5 | TRBD1 | . | CASSSTGGLNTEAFF | TGTGCCAGCAGTTCGACAGGGGGCTTAAACACTGAAGCTTTCTTT
TRBJ2-7 | TRBV28 | TRBD1 | . | CASSPRTGPDEQYF | TGTGCCAGCAGTCCCCGGACAGGGCCGGACGAGCAGTACTTC
TRBJ2-1 | TRBV28 | TRBD1 | . | CASSDAGTGAYNEQFF | TGTGCCAGCAGTGACGCCGGGACAGGGGCCTACAATGAGCAGTTCTTC
TRBJ1-2 | TRBV6-5 | TRBD1 | . | CASSPPTGLGVSYTF | TGTGCCAGCAGTCCACCGACAGGGTTGGGCGTGTCCTACACCTTC
TRBJ2-1 | TRBV5-1 | TRBD2 | . | CASSLAGPVVGEQFF | TGCGCCAGCAGCTTAGCGGGGCCCGTCGTAGGTGAGCAGTTCTTC
TRBJ2-1 | TRBV28 | TRBD1 | once | CASSPPQPGQTSYNEQFF | TGTGCCAGCAGTCCTCCCCAACCGGGACAGACCTCCTACAATGAGCAGTTCTTC